The sequence of this TCR beta chain was determined in a study of T-cell reconstitution after alpha-beta-depleted transplantation in children. Study outcomes and limitations: Two months or so post-transplant, alpha-beta T cells reportedly derived from several hundred expanded graft clones. Surviving recipient T cells and thymic progenitors accounted for the high day-60 TCRbeta diversity observed in some patients. At one year after transplant, newly produced T cells mostly accounted for T-cell counts and diversity.

This sample's TCRbeta library carried unique molecular identifier barcodes. Via MiXCR, TCRdb re-called the PCR reads, giving one row per CDR3 protein. The profile covers approximately 300,000 distinct CDR3 sequences, with approximately 10% appearing a single time and about 25% taken by the ten largest. The CDR3 sequence is 16 residues long. Trimming cost V 7 bases and J 0 bases; bases outside gene matches: 7. Only a few counts were recorded for this clonotype. The antigen remains unidentified. V gene TRBV12-3 or TRBV12-4 combines with J gene TRBJ2-1, with 9 bases matching TRBD1. The receptor's source is a male patient aged 2 to 10 who had a stem cell transplant for chronic granulomatous disease, so the T cells may come from the graft donor. The sample in question was peripheral blood, obtained 180 days after TCRalphabeta/CD19-depleted stem cell transplant. CDR3 region: CASTTGGPSSYNEQFF. CDR3 in DNA: TGTGCCAGCACCACAGGGGGCCCCAGCTCCTACAATGAGCAGTTCTTC.